This T cell receptor (beta chain) is drawn from a study of cytomegalovirus exposure and HLA in healthy donors. The PCR had 60 Vbeta and 13 Jbeta primers. Using immunoSEQ multiplex PCR, the repertoire was profiled, and TCRdb retains in-frame clones only, with some absent. The sample consists of tens of thousands of clones, approximately 88% of them appearing once. Germline V gene data show CDR1 as SNHLY and CDR2 as FYNNEI. V lost 6 bases to trimming and J lost 7 bases; unmatched junction nucleotides: 11. The length of the CDR3 is 15 residues. Specimen: PBMCs. The chain joins TRBV2 to TRBJ1-5, with 8 bases matching TRBD1. This TCR was recovered from a man younger than 35 in good health and CMV-seronegative. For the CDR3, the DNA is TGTGCCAGCAGCCCACGGACAGGGAGGGACCAGCCCCAGCATTTT. It is translated as CASSPRTGRDQPQHF. The full variable domain, in which reference TRBV2 and TRBJ1-5 provide the parts outside the CDR3, is EPEVTQTPSHQVTQMGQEVILRCVPISNHLYFYWYRQILGQKVEFLVSFYNNEISEKSEIFDDQFSVERPDGSNFTLKIRSTKLEDSAMYFCASSPRTGRDQPQHFGDGTRLSIL.